This section outlines one TCR beta chain sequence together with its context. Using its own MiXCR run on the RT-PCR reads, TCRdb lists one record per CDR3 protein. The data show roughly 960,000 distinct CDR3 sequences, about a sixth seen once. These data originate in a study of patients and donors after allogeneic stem cell transplantation. The CDR3 runs 15 residues. V lost 5 bases and J lost 6; bases outside the gene matches: 10. Germline CDR1 SNHLY, CDR2 FYNNEI. The chain has TRBV2 and TRBJ2-7; TRBD2 matches 10 bases. The clonotype comes from a human donor who was either an allogeneic HSCT recipient or a stem cell or donor lymphocyte infusion donor (not recorded which). It is not recorded whose cells these are; they may come from a transplant donor. Sequenced material: blood, either unsorted or a sorted T cell fraction (not recorded which). The CDR3 DNA reads TGTGCCAGCAGTTCCCGGACTAGCGGCTATTCCGAGCAGTACTTC. Translated, it gives CASSSRTSGYSEQYF. Combining the CDR3 with reference TRBV2 and TRBJ2-7 gives the whole variable domain EPEVTQTPSHQVTQMGQEVILRCVPISNHLYFYWYRQILGQKVEFLVSFYNNEISEKSEIFDDQFSVERPDGSNFTLKIRSTKLEDSAMYFCASSSRTSGYSEQYFGPGTRLTVT.